The following is a T cell receptor beta chain sequence with its context. The data are from a study of blood T cell repertoires in COVID-19. This CDR3 spans 12 amino acids. Trimming shortened V by 8 bases and J by 7 bases, and 16 bases separated the two germline ends. Assay: immunoSEQ multiplex PCR; the TCRdb copy retains only in-frame clones and omits some. The data show about 300,000 clones, around 84% seen once. The rearrangement uses TRBV5-3 and TRBJ2-7; the D gene is possibly TRBD2 (6 bases). TRBV5-3 is recorded as an ORF, its role being uncertain. This TCR was sampled from a man between 65 and 80 years old with acute or convalescent COVID-19. The sample taken for sequencing was peripheral blood. DNA for the CDR3: TGTGCCAGCCCCCCCGGGAGCAAGGAGCAGTACTTC. Protein product: CASPPGSKEQYF.